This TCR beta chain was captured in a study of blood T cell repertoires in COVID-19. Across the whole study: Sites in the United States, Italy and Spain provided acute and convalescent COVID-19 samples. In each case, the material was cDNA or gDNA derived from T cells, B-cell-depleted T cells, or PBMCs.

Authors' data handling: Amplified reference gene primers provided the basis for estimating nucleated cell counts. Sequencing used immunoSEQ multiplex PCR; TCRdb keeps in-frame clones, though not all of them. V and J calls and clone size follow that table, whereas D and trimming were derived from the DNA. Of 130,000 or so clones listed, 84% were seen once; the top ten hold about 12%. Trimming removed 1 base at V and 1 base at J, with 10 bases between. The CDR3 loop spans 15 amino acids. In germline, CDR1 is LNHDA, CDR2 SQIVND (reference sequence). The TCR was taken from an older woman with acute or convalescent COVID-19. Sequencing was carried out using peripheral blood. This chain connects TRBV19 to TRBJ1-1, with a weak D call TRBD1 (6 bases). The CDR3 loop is CASSIAAQGNTEAFF. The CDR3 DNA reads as TGTGCCAGTAGTATAGCCGCACAGGGGAACACTGAAGCTTTCTTT.